This record covers a single T cell receptor beta chain. The target antigen is unknown. This specimen belongs to a study of cytotoxic CD8 clonotypes in ibrutinib-treated CLL. Study details: Outcomes included some 24 partial and 2 complete responses; after median roughly 69 months, approximately 15 stayed remitted and 12 progressed. Response sampling came at median approximately twelve months of treatment, ranging roughly 6 to 36 months.

Study-level points and caveats: Clonality went higher at ibrutinib response and then dropped back toward baseline at progression. The study found baseline clonality above age-matched healthy donors, tracking circulating CD8+ T-cell counts.

Libraries were prepared by immunoSEQ multiplex PCR; TCRdb keeps only in-frame clonotypes and omits some of them. This sample has fewer than 90,000 clones, with around two thirds found just once. Germline V gives CDR1 SGHAT, CDR2 FQNNGV. The V and J ends lost 3 bases and 12 bases, in that order; junction bases with no gene match: 4. The CDR3 covers 11 residues. The TCR originated in a human donor with chronic lymphocytic leukemia. The starting material was PBMCs, obtained after 12 months of ibrutinib treatment. The chain carries TRBV11-2 and TRBJ2-7; 8 bases agree with TRBD1. The CDR3, as DNA: TGTGCCAGCAGCTTGGGACAGGTTCGGTACTTC. Translating it yields CASSLGQVRYF. The full variable domain, with the rest looked up from reference TRBV11-2 and TRBJ2-7, is EAGVAQSPRYKIIEKRQSVAFWCNPISGHATLYWYQQILGQGPKLLIQFQNNGVVDDSQLPKDRFSAERLKGVDSTLKIQPAKLEDSAVYLCASSLGQVRYFGPGTRLTVT.